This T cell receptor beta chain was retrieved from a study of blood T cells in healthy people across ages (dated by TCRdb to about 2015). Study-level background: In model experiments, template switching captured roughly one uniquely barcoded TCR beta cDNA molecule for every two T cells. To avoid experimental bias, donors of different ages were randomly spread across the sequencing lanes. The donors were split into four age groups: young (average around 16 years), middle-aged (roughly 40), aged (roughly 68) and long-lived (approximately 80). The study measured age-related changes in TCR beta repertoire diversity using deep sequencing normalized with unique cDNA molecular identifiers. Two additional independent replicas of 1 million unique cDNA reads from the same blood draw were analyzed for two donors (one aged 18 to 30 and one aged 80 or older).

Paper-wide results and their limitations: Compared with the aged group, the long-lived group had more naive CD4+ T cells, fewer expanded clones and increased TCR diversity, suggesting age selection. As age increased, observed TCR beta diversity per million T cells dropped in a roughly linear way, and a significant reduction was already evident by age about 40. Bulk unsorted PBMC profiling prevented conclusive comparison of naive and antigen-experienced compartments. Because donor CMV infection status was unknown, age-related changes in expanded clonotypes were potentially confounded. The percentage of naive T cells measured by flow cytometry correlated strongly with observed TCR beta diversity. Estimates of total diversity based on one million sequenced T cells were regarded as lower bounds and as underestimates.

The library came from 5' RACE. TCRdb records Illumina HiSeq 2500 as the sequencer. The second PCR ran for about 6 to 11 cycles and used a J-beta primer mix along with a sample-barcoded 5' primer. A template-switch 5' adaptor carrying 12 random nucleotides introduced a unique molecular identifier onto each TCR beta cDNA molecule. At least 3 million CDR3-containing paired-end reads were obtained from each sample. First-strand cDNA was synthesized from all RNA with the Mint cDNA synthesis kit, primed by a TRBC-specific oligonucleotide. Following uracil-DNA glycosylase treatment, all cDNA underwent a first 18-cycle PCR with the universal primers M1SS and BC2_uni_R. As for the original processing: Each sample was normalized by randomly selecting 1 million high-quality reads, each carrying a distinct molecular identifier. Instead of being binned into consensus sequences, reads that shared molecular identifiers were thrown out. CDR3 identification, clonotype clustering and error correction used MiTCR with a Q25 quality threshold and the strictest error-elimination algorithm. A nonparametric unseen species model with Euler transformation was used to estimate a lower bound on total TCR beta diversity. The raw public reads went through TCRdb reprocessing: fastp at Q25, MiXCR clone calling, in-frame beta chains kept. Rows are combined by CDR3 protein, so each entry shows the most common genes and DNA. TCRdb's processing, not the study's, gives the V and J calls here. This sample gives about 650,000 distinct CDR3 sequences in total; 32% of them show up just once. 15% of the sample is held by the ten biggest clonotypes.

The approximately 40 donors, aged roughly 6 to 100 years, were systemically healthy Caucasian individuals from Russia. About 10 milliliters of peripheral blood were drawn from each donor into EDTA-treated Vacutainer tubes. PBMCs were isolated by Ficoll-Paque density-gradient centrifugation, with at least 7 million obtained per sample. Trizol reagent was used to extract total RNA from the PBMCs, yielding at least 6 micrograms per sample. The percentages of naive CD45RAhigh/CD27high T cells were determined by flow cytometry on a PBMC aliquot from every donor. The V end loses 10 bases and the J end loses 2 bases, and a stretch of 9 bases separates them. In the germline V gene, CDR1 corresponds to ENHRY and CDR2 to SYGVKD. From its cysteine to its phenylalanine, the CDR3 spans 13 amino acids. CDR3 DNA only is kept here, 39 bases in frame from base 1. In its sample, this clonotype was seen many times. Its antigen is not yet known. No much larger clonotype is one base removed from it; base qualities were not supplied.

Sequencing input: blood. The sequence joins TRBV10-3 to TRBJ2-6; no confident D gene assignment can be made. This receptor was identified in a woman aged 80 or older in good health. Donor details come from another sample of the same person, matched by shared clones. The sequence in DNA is TGTGCCACCTCGGTGGCTGGGGCCAACGTCCTGACTTTC. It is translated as CATSVAGANVLTF.